These 10 T cell receptor beta chains share one sample of origin, sequenced in a study of long-term antiretroviral therapy in people with HIV. Investigators performed immunoSEQ version v3.0 at survey level. Only in-frame clones appear in the TCRdb table, and some are missing; sequencing was by immunoSEQ multiplex PCR. The table includes about 14,000 clones, around 80% detected once. The source material was unsorted PBMCs, sampled 0.4 years after starting antiretroviral therapy. These receptors all come from a man aged 25-45 years with HIV.

The chain links TRBV14 to TRBJ1-2; 7 nucleotides agree with TRBD1. CDR3 length equals 13 residues. The germline CDR1 and CDR2 sequences are SGHDN and FVKESK. V lost 4 bases to trimming and J lost 4 bases; unmatched junction nucleotides: 3. The CDR3 nucleotides read TGTGCCAGCAGCCCCGACAGGGTCTATGGCTACACCTTC. It translates to CASSPDRVYGYTF.

This chain connects TRBV2 to TRBJ1-2; D gene unclear. This CDR3 has 13 amino acids. From germline, CDR1 is SNHLY and CDR2 FYNNEI. V shed 7 bases and J shed 3 bases, with 12 bases lying between them. The CDR3 coding sequence is TGTGCCAGCATTGGCAGTTTGCACTATGGCTACACCTTC. This codes for CASIGSLHYGYTF.

Details on this clone: Other DNA sequences within the sample encode an identical CDR3. This chain connects TRBV9 to TRBJ2-1; possible D gene TRBD1, 5 bases. Looked up from germline, CDR1 is SGDLS and CDR2 is YYNGEE. The V end lost 5 bases, the J end lost 4 bases, and 13 bases lay between the germline ends. CDR3 length equals 14 residues. The CDR3, as DNA: TGTGCCAGCAGTTCTCAAAGGGGTTACAATGAGCAGTTCTTC. Protein sequence: CASSSQRGYNEQFF.

This chain uses TRBV7-2 with TRBJ1-1; a possible D gene is TRBD1 (6 bases). The V gene lost 2 bases and the J gene lost 5 bases, with 18 bases spanning the gap. Germline assignment: CDR1 SGHTA and CDR2 FQGNSA. The CDR3 is made up of 16 amino acids. CDR3 in amino acids: CASSLSGGKIKTEAFF. As DNA, the CDR3 is TGTGCCAGCAGCTTATCGGGGGGCAAAATTAAGACTGAAGCTTTCTTT.

The V gene is TRBV18, the J gene TRBJ1-1, with a weak D call TRBD1 (5 bases). The CDR3 runs 14 residues. With 3 bases removed from V and 7 bases from J, the gap between germline ends came to 15 bases. Germline CDR1 is KGHSH and CDR2 is LQKENI. The CDR3 DNA follows: TGTGCCAGCTCACCCCTGGCAGGGACTAATGAAGCTTTCTTT. Protein: CASSPLAGTNEAFF.

The chain has TRBV7-8 and TRBJ2-4, with a tentative D call TRBD1 (5 bases). The V gene lost 5 bases and the J gene lost 4 bases, with 21 bases spanning the gap. From germline, CDR1 is SGHVS and CDR2 FQNEAQ. The CDR3 consists of 17 residues. CDR3 DNA sequence: TGTGCCAGCAGCCCCTTGGGGCAGGGCATATCGAAAAACATTCAGTACTTC. Its protein is CASSPLGQGISKNIQYF. The full variable domain, completed using reference TRBV7-8 and TRBJ2-4, is GAGVSQSPRYKVAKRGQDVALRCDPISGHVSLFWYQQALGQGPEFLTYFQNEAQLDKSGLPSDRFFAERPEGSVSTLKIQRTQQEDSAVYLCASSPLGQGISKNIQYFGAGTRLSVL.

The chain has TRBV29-1 and TRBJ2-1; D is uncertain. Per germline, CDR1 SQVTM and CDR2 ANQGSEA. With 6 bases removed from V and 5 bases from J, the gap between germline ends came to 8 bases. The CDR3 loop spans 11 amino acids. In nucleotides, the CDR3 is TGCAGCGTATTCATCGACAATGAGCAGTTCTTC. It specifies CSVFIDNEQFF.

The chain combines TRBV5-4 with TRBJ2-1; 12 bases map to TRBD2. Germline CDR1 SGHNT, CDR2 YYREEE (reference sequence). The J segment lost 8 bases and the V segment lost 7 bases, leaving 4 bases of the junction unmatched. This CDR3 comprises 13 residues. The CDR3 coding sequence is TGTGCCAGCGGACTAGCGGGGAACCATGAGCAGTTCTTC. Translating it yields CASGLAGNHEQFF. Looking up the rest from reference TRBV5-4 and TRBJ2-1 gives the full variable domain: ETGVTQSPTHLIKTRGQQVTLRCSSQSGHNTVSWYQQALGQGPQFIFQYYREEENGRGNFPPRFSGLQFPNYSSELNVNALELDDSALYLCASGLAGNHEQFFGPGTRLTVL.

The V call is TRBV18, the J call TRBJ2-5; no clear D. The V end lost 0 bases, the J end lost 4 bases, and 9 bases lay between the germline ends. CDR3 length: 14 residues. Germline lookup yields CDR1 KGHSH and CDR2 LQKENI. CDR3: CASSPPGSPETQYF. The CDR3 region has the DNA TGTGCCAGCTCACCACCGGGGTCCCCAGAGACCCAGTACTTC. The full variable domain, with the rest looked up from reference TRBV18 and TRBJ2-5, is NAGVMQNPRHLVRRRGQEARLRCSPMKGHSHVYWYRQLPEEGLKFMVYLQKENIIDESGMPKERFSAEFPKEGPSILRIQQVVRGDSAAYFCASSPPGSPETQYFGPGTRLLVL.

This clone was seen once. CDR3 protein: CASSYSAGNTIYF. In DNA, the CDR3 is TGTGCCAGCAGTTACTCTGCTGGAAACACCATATATTTT. The J gene is TRBJ1-3, the V gene TRBV6-5; D not certain. CDR3 length: 13 residues. Trimming stripped 0 bases from V and 2 bases from J, with 2 bases between. Germline assignment: CDR1 MNHEY and CDR2 SVGAGI.